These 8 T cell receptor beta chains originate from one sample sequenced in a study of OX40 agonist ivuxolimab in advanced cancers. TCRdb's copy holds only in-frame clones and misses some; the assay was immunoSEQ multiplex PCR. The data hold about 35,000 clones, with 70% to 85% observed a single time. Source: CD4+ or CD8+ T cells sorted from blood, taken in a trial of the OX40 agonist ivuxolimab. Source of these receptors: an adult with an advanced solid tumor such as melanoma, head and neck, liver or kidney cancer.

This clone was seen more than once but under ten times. This chain's CDR3 is CASSEVSSGYQPQHF. The CDR3 coding sequence is TGTGCCAGCAGTGAAGTGAGTAGTGGGTATCAGCCCCAGCATTTT. The chain links TRBV2 to TRBJ1-5; the D is unclear. The CDR3 has 15 residues. Trimming shortened V by 1 base and J by 5 bases, and 12 bases separated the two germline ends. The germline V gene has CDR1 SNHLY and CDR2 FYNNEI.

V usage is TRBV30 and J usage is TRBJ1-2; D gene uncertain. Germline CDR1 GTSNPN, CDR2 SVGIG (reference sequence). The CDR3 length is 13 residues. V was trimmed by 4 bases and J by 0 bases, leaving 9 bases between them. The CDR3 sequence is CAWTPRPNYGYTF. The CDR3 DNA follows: TGTGCCTGGACCCCCAGACCTAACTATGGCTACACCTTC.

The CDR3 nucleotides are TGTGCCTGGAGTGTACGGTCGCAGGGAGTATACGGCTACACCTTC. Its protein is CAWSVRSQGVYGYTF. J is TRBJ1-2 and V is TRBV30; TRBD1 is a possible D gene (5 bases). Germline CDR1 and CDR2: GTSNPN and SVGIG (reference sequence). V was pared by 0 bases and J by 8 bases, with 19 bases between. The CDR3 runs 15 residues. Variable domain in full (rest from reference TRBV30 and TRBJ1-2): SQTIHQWPATLVQPVGSPLSLECTVEGTSNPNLYWYRQAAGRGLQLLFYSVGIGQISSEVPQNLSASRPQDRQFILSSKKLLLSDSGFYLCAWSVRSQGVYGYTFGSGTRLTVV.

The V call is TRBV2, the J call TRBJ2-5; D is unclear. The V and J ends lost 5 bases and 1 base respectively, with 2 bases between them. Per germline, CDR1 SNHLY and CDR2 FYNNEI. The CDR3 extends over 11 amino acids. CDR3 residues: CASSLQETQYF. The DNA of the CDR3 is TGTGCCAGCAGTCTCCAAGAGACCCAGTACTTC.

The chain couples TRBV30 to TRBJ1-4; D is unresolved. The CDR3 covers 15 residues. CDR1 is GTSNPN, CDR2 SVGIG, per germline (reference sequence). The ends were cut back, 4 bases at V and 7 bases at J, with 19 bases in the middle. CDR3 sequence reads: CAWTKGSRSGEKLFF. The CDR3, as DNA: TGTGCCTGGACGAAAGGGAGTAGATCCGGTGAAAAACTGTTTTTT.

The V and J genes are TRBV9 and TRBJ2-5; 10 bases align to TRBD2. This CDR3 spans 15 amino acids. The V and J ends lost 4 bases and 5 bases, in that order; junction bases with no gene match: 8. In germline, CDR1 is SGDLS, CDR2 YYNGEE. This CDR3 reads CASSPERGGFETQYF. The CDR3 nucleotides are TGTGCCAGCAGCCCAGAGCGGGGGGGCTTTGAGACCCAGTACTTC.

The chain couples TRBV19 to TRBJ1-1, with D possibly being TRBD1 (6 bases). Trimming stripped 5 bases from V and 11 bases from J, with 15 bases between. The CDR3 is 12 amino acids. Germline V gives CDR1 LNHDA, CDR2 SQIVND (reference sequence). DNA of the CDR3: TGTGCCAGTAGTGCCTACAGGGAGGGTGCTTTCTTT. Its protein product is CASSAYREGAFF.

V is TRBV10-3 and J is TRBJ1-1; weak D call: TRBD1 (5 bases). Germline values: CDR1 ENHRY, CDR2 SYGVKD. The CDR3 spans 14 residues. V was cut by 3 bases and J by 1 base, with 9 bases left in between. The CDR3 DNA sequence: TGTGCCATCAGTGATGAGGGGAGGAACACTGAAGCTTTCTTT. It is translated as CAISDEGRNTEAFF.